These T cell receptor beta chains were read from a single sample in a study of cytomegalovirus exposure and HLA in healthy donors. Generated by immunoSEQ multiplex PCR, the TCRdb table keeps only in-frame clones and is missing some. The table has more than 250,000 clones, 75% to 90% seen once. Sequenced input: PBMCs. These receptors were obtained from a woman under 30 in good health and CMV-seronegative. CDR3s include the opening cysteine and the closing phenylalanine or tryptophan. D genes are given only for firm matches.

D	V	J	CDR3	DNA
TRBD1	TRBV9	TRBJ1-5	CASSAGQGGNQPQHF	TGTGCCAGCAGCGCCGGACAGGGAGGCAATCAGCCCCAGCATTTT
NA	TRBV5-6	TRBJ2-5	CASSFRDYQETQYF	TGTGCCAGCAGCTTCCGGGACTACCAAGAGACCCAGTACTTC
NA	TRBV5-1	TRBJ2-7	CASSLGGGGMESYEQYF	TGCGCCAGCAGCTTAGGCGGGGGCGGGATGGAATCCTACGAGCAGTACTTC
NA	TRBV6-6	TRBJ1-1	CASSPRGNTEAFF	TGTGCCAGCAGCCCAAGGGGGAACACTGAAGCTTTCTTT
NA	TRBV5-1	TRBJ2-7	CASSFTAGDSYEQYF	TGCGCCAGCAGCTTTACGGCAGGCGACTCCTACGAGCAGTACTTC
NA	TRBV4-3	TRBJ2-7	CASSQDGTASYEQYF	TGCGCCAGCAGCCAAGACGGTACAGCTTCCTACGAGCAGTACTTC
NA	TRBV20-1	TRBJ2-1	CSAPWQNEQFF	TGCAGTGCTCCCTGGCAGAATGAGCAGTTCTTC
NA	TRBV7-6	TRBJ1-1	CASSLMGEGINTEAFF	TGTGCCAGCAGCTTAATGGGGGAGGGGATTAACACTGAAGCTTTCTTT
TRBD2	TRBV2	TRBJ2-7	CASSDSGITYEQYF	TGTGCCAGCAGTGACAGCGGGATAACCTACGAGCAGTACTTC
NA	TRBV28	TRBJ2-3	CASSSERGGLTDTQYF	TGTGCCAGCAGTTCCGAGAGGGGGGGCTTGACAGATACGCAGTATTTT
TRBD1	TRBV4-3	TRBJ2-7	CASSQEGRRDRPYEQYF	TGCGCCAGCAGCCAAGAAGGCCGCCGGGACAGGCCCTACGAGCAGTACTTC
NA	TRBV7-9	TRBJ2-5	CASSLTPTGQETQYF	TGTGCCAGCAGCTTAACCCCGACAGGACAAGAGACCCAGTACTTC
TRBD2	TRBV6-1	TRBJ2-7	CASSETSGSFYEQYF	TGTGCCAGCAGCGAAACTAGCGGGAGCTTCTACGAGCAGTACTTC
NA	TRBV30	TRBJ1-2	CAWSTAYGYTF	TGTGCCTGGAGTACCGCGTATGGCTACACCTTC
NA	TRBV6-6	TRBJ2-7	CASSPSSYEQYF	TGTGCCAGCAGCCCCAGCTCCTACGAGCAGTACTTC
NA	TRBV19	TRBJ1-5	CASSPTGPLNQPQHF	TGTGCCAGTAGCCCCACAGGGCCGCTCAATCAGCCCCAGCATTTT
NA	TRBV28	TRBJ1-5	CASSPTGPNQPQHF	TGTGCCAGTTCACCTACAGGACCTAATCAGCCCCAGCATTTT
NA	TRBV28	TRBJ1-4	CASSPDSLYEKLFF	TGTGCCAGCAGCCCGGACTCCCTTTATGAAAAACTGTTTTTT
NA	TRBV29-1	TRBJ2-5	CSVEDGAGAQMEQYF	TGCAGCGTTGAAGATGGGGCAGGGGCGCAAATGGAGCAGTACTTC
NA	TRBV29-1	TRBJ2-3	CSQGGPDTQYF	TGCAGCCAAGGGGGTCCAGATACGCAGTATTTT
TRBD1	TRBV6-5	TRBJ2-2	CASSYTATGSELFF	TGTGCCAGCAGTTATACCGCGACAGGGTCGGAGCTGTTTTTT
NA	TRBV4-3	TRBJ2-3	CASSQVRLDTQYF	TGCGCCAGCAGCCAAGTTCGGTTAGATACGCAGTATTTT